This entry describes one TCR beta chain. Other DNA sequences of this sample code for an identical CDR3. J gave up 4 bases and V 4 bases, and 5 bases lay outside the gene matches. The germline CDR1 and CDR2 sequences are LGHDT and YNNKEL (reference sequence). The CDR3 loop spans 14 amino acids. This sample stems from a study of blood T cell repertoires in COVID-19. Study as a whole: COVID-19 samples from acute and convalescent phases originated in the United States, Italy and Spain.

Study processing details: Researchers report that nucleated cell counts were estimated from reference gene primer amplification. Only in-frame clones appear in the TCRdb table, and some are missing; sequencing was by immunoSEQ multiplex PCR. The DNA was the basis for D and trimming; V, J and clone size are from that table. The repertoire holds about 400,000 clones, with about 88% as singletons. The chain is built from TRBV3-1 (or the pseudogene TRBV3-2) and TRBJ1-2, with 8 bases lining up with TRBD1. Sequenced sample: PBMCs or T cells enriched from blood (not recorded which). This receptor was taken from a woman aged 30 to 39 who had recovered from COVID-19. The CDR3 loop reads CASSPTGGGYGYTF. Written as DNA, the CDR3 is TGTGCCAGCAGCCCAACAGGGGGGGGCTATGGCTACACCTTC.